This T cell receptor beta chain was recovered during a study of blood T cell repertoires in COVID-19 (TCRdb year 2020). Notes on the research overall: The collaborator samples originated in the United States, Italy and Spain and spanned the acute and convalescent phases of COVID-19. The material from the prospective study consisted of cDNA or gDNA derived from T cells, B-cell-depleted T cells, or PBMCs. A freely available public database, intended as a resource for researchers studying the immune response to SARS-CoV-2, is where the repertoires were released. Subjects who had been exposed to COVID-19, were actively infected with it, or had recovered from it provided the deeply sampled blood TCRbeta repertoires that made up the dataset. Where HLA class I and class II types were available, the types were taken from metadata supplied by the sample provider, not from assay-based typing. Nearly every sample came with metadata listing a de-identified subject ID, COVID-19 status, age in years and sex. The samples were drawn from the first 160 participants of the ongoing ImmuneRACE study and from 1,254 subjects provided by 6 global collaborators. On the study overall, not on this receptor specifically: The quantity of clinical and demographic metadata differed by source and by participant and was supplied without curation.

TCRbeta CDR3 regions were amplified from genomic DNA by means of the immunoSEQ Assay, a bias-controlled multiplex PCR. Per the original workflow: Within the assay, amplification of reference gene primers was used to estimate how many nucleated cells each sample contained. To quantify the absolute abundance of each unique TCRbeta CDR3 rearrangement, sequence reads were collapsed and filtered. For each sample, productive Simpson clonality was calculated by taking the square root of Simpson's diversity index across productive rearrangements. TCRdb stores this immuneACCESS table with in-frame sequences only. Part of the clones is absent; in the studies checked, under half of the shortfall reflects unresolved V genes, and no reason is known for the rest. The DNA was the basis for D and trimming; V, J and clone size are from that table. The sample contains some 100,000 clones, more than 75% of them found a single time. Together, the top ten hold 7% to 9.5% of the sample.

Worth noting for this clone: It lacks a known antigen. Nothing much larger sits one base from this clone, and base qualities are not available.

The collaborating institutions used their own protocols to collect whole blood in K2EDTA tubes. For TCRbeta analysis, collaborators shipped samples as frozen whole blood, isolated PBMCs, or DNA extracted from either of those sample types. Material for sequencing was peripheral blood. This receptor was taken from a man aged 25 to 40 in a cohort sampled during active COVID-19.

The nucleotides read TGTGCCAGCAGCAACTGGGACAGGGGTTCAGGCTATGGCTACACCTTC. Its translation reads: CASSNWDRGSGYGYTF. The rearranged chain carries TRBV7-8 and TRBJ1-2; 10 central nucleotides agree with TRBD1. From the cysteine through the phenylalanine, the CDR3 covers 16 amino acids. Solely the CDR3 DNA is kept, with 48 bases framed from the first base. The germline V gene encodes CDR1 SGHVS and CDR2 FQNEAQ. Germline trimming: 5 bases from V, 4 bases from J; junction bases outside gene matches: 10.